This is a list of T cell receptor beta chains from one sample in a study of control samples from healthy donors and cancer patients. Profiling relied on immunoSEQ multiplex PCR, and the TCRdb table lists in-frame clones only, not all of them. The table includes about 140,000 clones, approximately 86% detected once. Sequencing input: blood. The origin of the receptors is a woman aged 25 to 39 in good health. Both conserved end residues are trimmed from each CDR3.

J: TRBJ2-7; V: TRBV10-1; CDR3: ASSLTSGYEQY
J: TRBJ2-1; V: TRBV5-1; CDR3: ASSLAQTGGYEQF
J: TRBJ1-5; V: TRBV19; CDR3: ASSSATLNQPQH
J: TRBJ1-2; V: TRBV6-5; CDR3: AGRQTNYGYT
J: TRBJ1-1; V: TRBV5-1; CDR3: ASSWSMNTEAF
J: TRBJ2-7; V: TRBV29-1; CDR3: SVTSASRGEQY
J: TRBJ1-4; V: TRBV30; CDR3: AWRKPTGRNEKLF
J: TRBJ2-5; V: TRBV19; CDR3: ASSSRDRGVFVQETQY
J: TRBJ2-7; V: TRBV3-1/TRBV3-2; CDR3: ASSQTGLKY
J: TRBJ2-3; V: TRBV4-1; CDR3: ASSQDQGQGRTDTQY
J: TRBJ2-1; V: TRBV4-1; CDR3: ASRKQWESTFNEQF
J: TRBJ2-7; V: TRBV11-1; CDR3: ASSLEAGNSYEQY
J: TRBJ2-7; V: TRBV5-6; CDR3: ASTLLAGLYEQY
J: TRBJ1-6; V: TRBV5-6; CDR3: ASSFGPTVESPLH
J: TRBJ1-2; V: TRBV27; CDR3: ASSLSSGRIYGYT
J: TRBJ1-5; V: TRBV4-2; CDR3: ASSQERWDRNNQPQH
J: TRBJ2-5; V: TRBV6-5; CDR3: ASSYLAGYQETQY
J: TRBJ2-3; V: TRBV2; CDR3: ARAGSMGHTDTQY
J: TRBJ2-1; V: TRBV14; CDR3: ASSPSGRPHF
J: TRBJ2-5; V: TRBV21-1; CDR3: ASSNYRTVKKTQY
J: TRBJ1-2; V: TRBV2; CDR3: ASSEMTGEAYGYT